By frequency, the clone carrying this TCR beta chain registers medium-sized (0.01 to 0.1%). Its antigen is unknown. All participants were free of acute infectious disease and in good physical condition. The sample originates from a study of CD8 T cells in cerebrospinal fluid in Alzheimer's disease. As for the study in general: Plate-based nested PCR sequencing and droplet-based sequencing measured CSF T cell clonal expansion.

After re-calling the 10x single-cell sequencing reads, TCRdb lists one entry per CDR3 protein, DNA absent. This sample's table reports approximately 740 distinct CDR3 sequences. Study-wide findings and caveats: Expanded clones of at least 3% were commoner in Alzheimer's patients than healthy subjects.

The CDR3 runs to 15 residues. The germline V gene has CDR1 SGDLS and CDR2 YYNGEE. This chain links TRBV9 with TRBJ1-4; TCRdb lists TRBD1, though no DNA is available to test this call. Sequenced input: cerebrospinal fluid. This TCR came from a human donor with Alzheimer's disease. CDR3: CASSVEGQGYEKLFF.